What follows is one T cell receptor beta chain and its context. No antigen is known for it. Qualities for individual bases were not recorded, and no much larger clone is one base off. The sample originates from a study of blood T cell repertoires in COVID-19 (dated by TCRdb to 2018 to 2020). A note on the overall study: The collaborator samples originated in the United States, Italy and Spain and spanned the acute and convalescent phases of COVID-19. Deeply sampled blood TCRbeta repertoires from subjects exposed to, actively infected with, or recovered from COVID-19 were included in the dataset. Samples were obtained from the ongoing ImmuneRACE study (first 160 participants) and from 1,254 subjects provided by 6 global collaborators. Sample metadata almost always included a de-identified subject ID, COVID-19 status, age in years and sex. The repertoires were made available in a free public database intended to serve as a resource for research on the immune response to SARS-CoV-2. Where available, HLA class I and class II types were taken from metadata supplied by the sample provider and were not determined by assay-based typing. The material from the prospective study consisted of cDNA or gDNA derived from T cells, B-cell-depleted T cells, or PBMCs. Broader findings and caveats from the paper: Clinical and demographic metadata were provided uncurated, with the amount varying by source and participant.

Each collaborating institution followed its own protocols to collect whole blood in K2EDTA tubes. For TCRbeta analysis, collaborators shipped samples as frozen whole blood, isolated PBMCs, or DNA extracted from either of those sample types. TCRbeta CDR3 regions were amplified from genomic DNA by means of the immunoSEQ Assay, a bias-controlled multiplex PCR. Per the original workflow: The number of nucleated cells in each sample was estimated by amplification of reference gene primers within the assay. Sequence reads were collapsed and filtered to measure the absolute abundance of every unique TCRbeta CDR3 rearrangement. For each sample, productive Simpson clonality was calculated by taking the square root of Simpson's diversity index across productive rearrangements. In its TCRdb copy, this immuneACCESS table keeps in-frame sequences only and misses some clones. Where compared with another copy, unresolved V genes explain less than half of these, and the others have no known cause. That table gives V, J and clone size, and the DNA gave D and trimming. The sample yields under 200,000 clones; 80% to 95% were counted once. The top ten clones comprise 0.5% to 0.55% of the sample.

The clonotype comes from a man between 45 and 60 years old with acute or convalescent COVID-19. Sequenced: peripheral blood.

This receptor has the CDR3 CASSQAMTGPGVGYTF. Here is the DNA: TGCGCCAGCAGCCAAGCCATGACAGGCCCTGGGGTGGGCTACACCTTC. The V and J segments used are TRBV4-1 and TRBJ1-2; the D segment could be TRBD1, given 6 matching bases. The germline V gene provides CDR1 MGHRA and CDR2 YSYEKL. The CDR3 covers 16 residues, taking in both the cysteine and the phenylalanine. Only the CDR3 DNA stays, 48 bases, in frame from base 1. V and J lose 1 base and 8 bases, and a span of 20 bases separates them.